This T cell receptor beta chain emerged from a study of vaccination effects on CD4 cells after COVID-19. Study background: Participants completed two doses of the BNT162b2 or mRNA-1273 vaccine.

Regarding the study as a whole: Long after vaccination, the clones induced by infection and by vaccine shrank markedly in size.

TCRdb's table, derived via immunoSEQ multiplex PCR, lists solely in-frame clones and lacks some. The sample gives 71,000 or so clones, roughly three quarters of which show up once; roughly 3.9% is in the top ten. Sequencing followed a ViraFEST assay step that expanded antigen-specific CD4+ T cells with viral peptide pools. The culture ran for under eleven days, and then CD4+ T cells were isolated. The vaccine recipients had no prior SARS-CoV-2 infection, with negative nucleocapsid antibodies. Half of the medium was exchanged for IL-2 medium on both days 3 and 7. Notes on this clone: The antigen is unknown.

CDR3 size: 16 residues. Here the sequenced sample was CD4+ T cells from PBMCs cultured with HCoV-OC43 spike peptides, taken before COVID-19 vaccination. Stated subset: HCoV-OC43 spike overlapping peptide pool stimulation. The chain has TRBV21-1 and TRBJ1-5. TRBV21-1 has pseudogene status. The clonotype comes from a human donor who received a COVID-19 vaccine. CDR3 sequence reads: CASSKAGSYSNQPQHF. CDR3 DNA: TGTGCCAGCAGCAAAGCAGGCAGCTATAGCAATCAGCCCCAGCATTTT.